A selection of T cell receptor beta chains follows, all from one sample in a study of blood T cells in healthy people across ages. TCRdb itself ran the 5' RACE reads through MiXCR, one entry per CDR3 protein. In the table there are about 1.8 million distinct CDR3 sequences, around half of which are singletons. Sample: blood. Source of these receptors: a woman aged 40 to 50 in good health. CDR3s include the opening cysteine and the closing phenylalanine or tryptophan. A D gene is named only where the DNA matches it firmly. For some rows the clone size is stated as once, few or many, or as a class when expanded; others skip it.

V	size	D	J	DNA	CDR3
TRBV6-5	NA	NA	TRBJ2-5	TGTGCGGCCGGGACTTTGGAGACCCAGTACTTC	CAAGTLETQYF
TRBV7-2	NA	NA	TRBJ1-1	TGTGCCAGCAGCTTAGAATGGACCGGCACTGAAGCTTTCTTT	CASSLEWTGTEAFF
TRBV10-2	NA	NA	TRBJ1-2	TGCGCCAGCAGTGATGTGGGGTCTTTAGGGGGGACTACCTATGGCTACACCTTC	CASSDVGSLGGTTYGYTF
TRBV29-1	few	TRBD1	TRBJ2-6	TGCAGCGTTGAGCAGGGGGCCAAAATTTCTGGGGCCAACGTCCTGACTTTC	CSVEQGAKISGANVLTF
TRBV5-1	NA	NA	TRBJ1-4	TGCGCCAGCAGCGTTGGGCTGAGGGATCAGGAAAAACTGTTTTTT	CASSVGLRDQEKLFF
TRBV20-1	NA	NA	TRBJ1-2	TGCAGTGCTAGTTCTGGGGGCGACATCTATGGCTACACCTTC	CSASSGGDIYGYTF
TRBV6-2/TRBV6-3	NA	NA	TRBJ1-6	TGTGCCAGCAGTTACTCGCTTTTACCCCTCCACTTT	CASSYSLLPLHF
TRBV12-3/TRBV12-4	NA	NA	TRBJ2-7	TGTGCCAGCAGTCGGGACGGGCGCTCCTACGAGCAGTACTTC	CASSRDGRSYEQYF
TRBV11-2	NA	NA	TRBJ2-7	TGTGCCAGCAGCTTAGATCAGCGCAGGGTAACCTACGAGCAGTACTTC	CASSLDQRRVTYEQYF
TRBV21-1	NA	NA	TRBJ1-5	TGTGCCAGCATCCACCAGACAGGGTTCGGCGATCAGCCCCAGCATTTT	CASIHQTGFGDQPQHF
TRBV12-3/TRBV12-4	NA	NA	TRBJ1-5	TGTGCCAGCAGAATACACGGGCAGCCCCAGCATTTT	CASRIHGQPQHF
TRBV6-1	NA	NA	TRBJ2-7	TGTGCCAGCAGTGAAGGTCCCACCTACGAGCAGTACTTC	CASSEGPTYEQYF
TRBV6-5	NA	TRBD2	TRBJ2-1	TGTGCCAGCAGTCGGGGGGGCCTCCTTCTGAATGAGCAGTTCTTC	CASSRGGLLLNEQFF
TRBV27	few	NA	TRBJ2-3	TGTGCCAGCAGTCGGGGCAGGGCAGTAACAGATACGCAGTATTTT	CASSRGRAVTDTQYF
TRBV28	many	NA	TRBJ1-2	TGTGCCAGCAGTTTAACAGGGAATGGCTACACCTTC	CASSLTGNGYTF
TRBV27	NA	NA	TRBJ2-7	TGTGCCAGCTGTTTATCACAGACCTACGAGCAGTACTTC	CASCLSQTYEQYF
TRBV20-1	NA	TRBD1	TRBJ1-2	TGCAGTGCTAGACGGACAGGAAGCTCTGGCTACACCTTC	CSARRTGSSGYTF
TRBV20-1	few	NA	TRBJ1-1	TGCAGTGCTAGACCCCCGGGGGGCGCGCGGTCTGAAGCTTTCTTT	CSARPPGGARSEAFF
TRBV10-2	medium-sized	NA	TRBJ2-1	TGCGCCAGCAGCCAACTAGTTTTTGAGCAGTTCTTC	CASSQLVFEQFF
TRBV19	NA	NA	TRBJ1-1	TGTGCCAGTAGTATAGGCAGGGGAGCTGAAGCTTTCTTT	CASSIGRGAEAFF
TRBV6-1	NA	TRBD1	TRBJ2-5	TGTGCCAGCAGTGAAGCTATAAGCAGGGGGCAAGAGACCCAGTACTTC	CASSEAISRGQETQYF
TRBV15	NA	NA	TRBJ2-5	TGTGCCACCAGCAGAATCGAGACGGGGTACCAAGAGACCCAGTACTTC	CATSRIETGYQETQYF
TRBV12-3/TRBV12-4	few	NA	TRBJ1-1	TGTGCCAGCGGTAACATGAACACTGAAGCTTTCTTT	CASGNMNTEAFF
TRBV28	NA	NA	TRBJ2-5	TGTGCCAGCACCTCACTGGACAGCAAAGAGACCCAGTACTTC	CASTSLDSKETQYF
TRBV7-2	NA	NA	TRBJ2-3	TGTGCCAGCAGCTTTTCGGGGTTTGCTAGCACAGATACGCAGTATTTT	CASSFSGFASTDTQYF
TRBV4-1	few	TRBD1	TRBJ2-7	TGCGCCAGCAGCCGCATGACCGGGACAGTCTCCTACGAGCAGTACTTC	CASSRMTGTVSYEQYF
TRBV10-3	NA	TRBD1	TRBJ2-7	TGTGCCATCAGTGATGGACAGGATCTCTCCTACGAGCAGTACTTC	CAISDGQDLSYEQYF
TRBV28	NA	TRBD1	TRBJ1-5	TGTGCCAGCAGTTTTCTCGGAGGACAGGGGGGGGACCAGCCCCAGCATTTT	CASSFLGGQGGDQPQHF
TRBV15	few	NA	TRBJ2-7	TGTGCCACCAGCAGAGTGGAGATGGACAGCTACGAGCAGTACTTC	CATSRVEMDSYEQYF
TRBV24-1	NA	NA	TRBJ2-2	TGTGCCACCAGTGATTTAAGGCCTGGTGGCCCCGGGGAGCTGTTTTTT	CATSDLRPGGPGELFF
TRBV12-3/TRBV12-4	few	TRBD1	TRBJ2-5	TGTGCCAGCAGGTCAGACAGGGGGCCAGAGACCCAGTACTTC	CASRSDRGPETQYF
TRBV27	NA	TRBD1	TRBJ2-7	TGTGCCAGCAGTTTTGCCCCACCGACAGGGGGGTCCGAGCAGTACTTC	CASSFAPPTGGSEQYF
TRBV5-1	once	NA	TRBJ2-3	TGCGCCAGCAGCCACTTTGAAAGGATGCTCACAGATACGCAGTATTTT	CASSHFERMLTDTQYF
TRBV27	NA	NA	TRBJ2-7	TGTGCCAGCAGTCGAGTCGCAACCTACGAGCAGTACTTC	CASSRVATYEQYF
TRBV12-3/TRBV12-4	NA	NA	TRBJ2-1	TGTACCAGCAGTTTCCGCACTAGCTCCTACAATGAGCAGTTCTTC	CTSSFRTSSYNEQFF
TRBV3-1	once	TRBD1	TRBJ2-4	TGTGCCAGACGGACAGGGAATTCCAAAAACATTCAGTACTTC	CARRTGNSKNIQYF
TRBV29-1	NA	TRBD1	TRBJ1-2	TGCAGCGTTGATCATCGGCAGGGGGGTGGCTACACCTTC	CSVDHRQGGGYTF
TRBV7-2	few	NA	TRBJ2-3	TGTGCCAGCAGCGCCTCGGTGCGGTGGGGCACAGATACGCAGTATTTT	CASSASVRWGTDTQYF
TRBV6-5	few	TRBD1	TRBJ1-4	TGTGCCAGCAGTTACATAGGTCCGGGGACAGGGGATGAAAAACTGTTTTTT	CASSYIGPGTGDEKLFF
TRBV6-2/TRBV6-3	NA	NA	TRBJ2-1	TGTGCCAGCAGTTCACCAGGAAAGCAGTTCTTC	CASSSPGKQFF
TRBV28	NA	TRBD1	TRBJ2-6	TGTGCCAGCAGTTACCGGGACAGGGGGTTCTCTGGGGCCAACGTCCTGACTTTC	CASSYRDRGFSGANVLTF
TRBV6-6	NA	TRBD1	TRBJ1-2	TGTGCCAGCAGTTCAGGGACAGGGGGATCGAGTAACTATGGCTACACCTTC	CASSSGTGGSSNYGYTF
TRBV28	few	NA	TRBJ2-4	TGTGCCAGCAGTCCGCTTCGACAGGCCAAAAACATTCAGTACTTC	CASSPLRQAKNIQYF
TRBV5-1	NA	NA	TRBJ2-3	TGCGCCAGCAGCTTGGCCGCCACGAGGGGGGATACGCAGTATTTT	CASSLAATRGDTQYF
TRBV3-1	once	TRBD2	TRBJ2-4	TGTGCCAGCAGCCGAGCGGGGATACTAGCCAAAAACATTCAGTACTTC	CASSRAGILAKNIQYF
TRBV20-1	NA	NA	TRBJ2-3	TGCAGTGCTACCACACGTAGGACCCGGCCAGATACGCAGTATTTT	CSATTRRTRPDTQYF
TRBV20-1	many	NA	TRBJ2-1	TGCAGTGCTAGTCGAACCATGAATGAGCAGTTCTTC	CSASRTMNEQFF